This entry lists 19 T cell receptor beta chains sequenced from one sample in a study of CD8+CD57+ T cells in acquired aplastic anemia. TCR beta VDJ and CDR3 profiles were obtained from a genomic DNA template. TCRdb re-analysed the reads in MiXCR, keeping a single row per CDR3 protein. Here the sample spans under 350,000 distinct CDR3 sequences, under 60% being singletons. Patients sequenced had flow cytometry evidence of CD8+CD57+ cell expansion. The sequenced sample consisted of sorted CD4+, CD8+, or CD8+CD57+ T cells (not recorded which) from PBMCs. The origin of the receptors is a human donor with aplastic anemia.

In the case of this clonotype: The CDR3 does not end in the conserved phenylalanine or tryptophan, so this is likely a read error. The DNA is left out, because the CDR3 cannot be placed on it with certainty; the CDR3 is given as TCRdb lists it. J is TRBJ1-3 and V is TRBV10-3; the table assigns TRBD1, which was not confirmed against the DNA. The V gene's germline CDR1 is ENHRY and CDR2 SYGVKD. The CDR3 length is 12 residues, termini included. CDR3 sequence: CAIKGGDPYMNP.

The chain joins TRBV2 to TRBJ1-2, with TRBD1 identical over 7 bases. Germline trimming cut 9 bases from V and 7 bases from J; bases unmatched to any gene: 14. The CDR3 has 14 amino acids. The germline V gene has CDR1 SNHLY and CDR2 FYNNEI. The CDR3 DNA reads TGTGCCAGTAGCCGGGACAGTGGAAGGGGTGGCTACACCTTC. Its translation: CASSRDSGRGGYTF.

As to this clonotype: This likely comes from a read error, as the CDR3 has no conserved phenylalanine or tryptophan at its end. The V call is TRBV14, the J call TRBJ1-6; no firm D call. The CDR3 covers 14 residues. Trimming stripped 4 bases from V and 8 bases from J, with 12 bases between. The germline V gene encodes CDR1 SGHDN and CDR2 FVKESK. Here the CDR3 reads CASSLRNGDSPLHL. CDR3 bases: TGTGCCAGCAGCCTAAGGAACGGGGATTCACCCCTCCACTTA.

The chain is built from TRBV5-6 and TRBJ1-6; D is perhaps TRBD1 (5 bases). The CDR3 spans 15 residues. Germline-derived CDR1 and CDR2 are SGHDT and YYEEEE. V was clipped by 1 base and J by 9 bases, with 14 bases between them. The CDR3 DNA sequence: TGTGCCAGCAGCTTGACCGGGCAGGGACTTTCACCCCTCCACTTT. Its protein is CASSLTGQGLSPLHF.

With respect to this clonotype: Given the absence of the conserved phenylalanine or tryptophan at the CDR3 end, a read error is likely. The CDR3 reads CASSLNPWTGCGYTS. For the CDR3, the DNA is TGTGCCAGCTCCCTAAACCCGTGGACGGGCTGTGGCTACACCTCC. This chain connects TRBV2 to TRBJ1-2; no firm D call. V lost 8 bases to trimming and J lost 7 bases, with 23 bases between them. Looked up from germline, CDR1 is SNHLY and CDR2 is FYNNEI. This CDR3 has 15 amino acids.

On this clonotype itself: A much larger clone is a single base away; this may be a read error. The chain couples TRBV30 to TRBJ2-3; D remains ambiguous. The length of the CDR3 is 12 residues. Germline assignment: CDR1 GTSNPN and CDR2 SVGIG (reference sequence). Trimming pared 3 bases from V and 6 bases from J, leaving 10 bases between. In DNA form, the CDR3 reads TGTGCCTGGAGGAGAGTGAGGGATACGCAGTATTTT. Its translation is CAWRRVRDTQYF. Full variable domain (outside the CDR3, taken from reference TRBV30 and TRBJ2-3): SQTIHQWPATLVQPVGSPLSLECTVEGTSNPNLYWYRQAAGRGLQLLFYSVGIGQISSEVPQNLSASRPQDRQFILSSKKLLLSDSGFYLCAWRRVRDTQYFGPGTRLTVL.

With regard to this clonotype: This may be a read error, as it is one base from a much larger clone. The CDR3 DNA reads TGTGCCAGCAGCAAAGGAGAGAGCTCCTACAATGAGCTGTTCTTC. Translation: CASSKGESSYNELFF. The chain links TRBV5-8 to TRBJ2-1; D is unclear. CDR1 is SGHTS, CDR2 YDEGEE, per germline. The CDR3 is 15 amino acids.

This clonotype was seen a handful of times. The genes are TRBV20-1 and TRBJ1-6; D is perhaps TRBD1 (5 bases). The CDR3 is made up of 16 amino acids. Germline CDR1 is DFQATT and CDR2 is SNEGSKA (reference sequence). V was cut by 5 bases and J by 5 bases, with 19 bases left in between. Here the CDR3 reads CSAGRLAGRDNSPLHF. CDR3 nucleotide sequence: TGCAGTGCTGGGCGGTTGGCGGGGCGAGATAATTCACCCCTCCACTTT.

The V call is TRBV7-9, the J call TRBJ2-3; the match to TRBD2 covers 10 bases. The CDR3 contains 16 residues. Losses at the gene ends were 2 bases for V and 5 bases for J; bases not matched to a gene: 7. In germline, CDR1 is SEHNR, CDR2 FQNEAQ (reference sequence). The DNA of the CDR3 is TGTGCCAGCAGCTTAAGAGTAGCGGGAGGTCAAGATACGCAGTATTTT. It translates to CASSLRVAGGQDTQYF.

V gene TRBV4-3 combines with J gene TRBJ2-7; a weak D match, TRBD2 (5 bases). CDR3 length: 15 amino acids. CDR1 is LGHNA and CDR2 is YSLEER in the germline V gene. Between the trimmed V and J ends, which lost 0 bases and 0 bases, there was a span of 9 bases. The CDR3 is CASSQERRSSYEQYF. CDR3 sequence (DNA): TGCGCCAGCAGCCAAGAGAGGAGGAGCTCCTACGAGCAGTACTTC.

This chain connects TRBV7-9 to TRBJ2-1; D is possibly TRBD1 (6 bases). The CDR3 loop spans 14 amino acids. V dropped 5 bases and J dropped 6 bases, with 14 bases sitting between them. Germline values: CDR1 SEHNR, CDR2 FQNEAQ (reference sequence). CDR3 sequence (DNA): TGTGCCAGCAGCCAGCCGACAGGTCGCAATGAGCAGTTCTTC. This sequence encodes CASSQPTGRNEQFF.

The chain uses TRBV19 and TRBJ1-6, with TRBD1 as a possible D gene (5 bases). This CDR3 comprises 14 residues. The germline gives CDR1 LNHDA, CDR2 SQIVND (reference sequence). Trimming removed 9 bases from V and 0 bases from J, with 9 bases in between. Written as DNA, the CDR3 is TGTGCCAGCAATGGGGGCTCCTATAATTCACCCCTCCACTTT. As protein: CASNGGSYNSPLHF.

The chain combines TRBV19 with TRBJ2-5; D is unclear. Trimming stripped 4 bases from V and 5 bases from J, with 11 bases between. Germline loops: CDR1 LNHDA, CDR2 SQIVND (reference sequence). This CDR3 contains 13 residues. CDR3 nucleotides: TGTGCCAGTAGTACGGTGAAGCAGGAGACCCAGTACTTC. Encoded protein: CASSTVKQETQYF.

With respect to this clonotype: This may arise from a read error, as a much more abundant clone is one base away. The rearrangement links TRBV5-1 to TRBJ2-1, with a weak D call TRBD2 (7 bases). The germline V gene encodes CDR1 SGHRS and CDR2 YFSETQ. The CDR3 contains 14 residues. The chain's CDR3 is CASSLGGGAYEQFF. The DNA of the CDR3 is TGTGCCAGCAGCTTAGGGGGGGGGGCCTATGAGCAGTTCTTC. Complete variable domain (other parts from reference TRBV5-1 and TRBJ2-1): KAGVTQTPRYLIKTRGQQVTLSCSPISGHRSVSWYQQTPGQGLQFLFEYFSETQRNKGNFPGRFSGRQFSNSRSEMNVSTLELGDSALYLCASSLGGGAYEQFFGPGTRLTVL.

The J gene is TRBJ1-2, the V gene TRBV7-8, with D possibly TRBD1 on 6 matching bases. The V gene's germline CDR1 is SGHVS and CDR2 FQNEAQ. The CDR3 has 16 residues. Trimming stripped 8 bases from V and 3 bases from J, with 22 bases between. CDR3 bases: TGTGCCAGCGGCCCTACCGCCACAGGGACTGACTATGGCTACACCTTC. Encoded protein: CASGPTATGTDYGYTF.

This chain uses TRBV29-1 with TRBJ2-1; a weak D match, TRBD2 (6 bases). V dropped 6 bases and J dropped 5 bases, with 14 bases sitting between them. CDR3 length equals 13 residues. From germline, CDR1 is SQVTM and CDR2 ANQGSEA. DNA for the CDR3: TGCAGCGTCACGGGACTGGGGGACAATGAGCAGTTCTTC. This gives the protein CSVTGLGDNEQFF.

The gene calls are TRBV15 and TRBJ1-6; 9 bases fit TRBD1. The V and J ends lost 7 bases and 6 bases, in that order; junction bases with no gene match: 1. The CDR3 spans 13 residues. Germline assignment: CDR1 LNHNV and CDR2 YYDKDF (reference sequence). This CDR3 is CATKTGGNSPLHF. The CDR3 coding sequence is TGTGCCACCAAGACAGGGGGTAATTCACCCCTCCACTTT.

The chain combines TRBV10-3 with TRBJ2-7; TRBD1 matches 7 bases. Trimming removed 3 bases from V and 6 bases from J; junction bases left unmatched: 5. Per the germline V gene, CDR1 is ENHRY and CDR2 is SYGVKD. This CDR3 region has 13 residues. DNA for the CDR3: TGTGCCATCAGTGATTACTCAGGGGGCGAGCAGTACTTC. It yields the protein CAISDYSGGEQYF.

For this clonotype: Because the CDR3's place on the DNA is in doubt, the DNA is left out and the CDR3 is given as listed by TCRdb. The rearrangement uses TRBV20-1 and TRBJ1-6. From germline, CDR1 is DFQATT and CDR2 SNEGSKA (reference sequence). The CDR3 spans 13 amino acids, including both terminal residues. The CDR3 region is CVLLCQRDSPLHF.